The T cell receptor (beta chain) under discussion was sequenced for a study of Graves' ophthalmopathy and Graves' hyperthyroidism. This clonotype has a count of ten or more. Exclusion applied to patients with other autoimmune diseases, uncontrolled infections, pregnancy or lactation. V lost 8 bases and J 4 bases, leaving 14 bases between the germline ends. This CDR3 comprises 13 residues. Amplified material comprised TCR beta CDR3 regions derived from RNA transcripts. HTBI-primed RT-PCR formed the first round, and a multiplex PCR formed the second. TCRdb ran MiXCR on the multiplex PCR reads and lists one entry per CDR3 protein. The sample consists of approximately 380,000 distinct CDR3 sequences, 20% to 25% of them appearing once.

This TCR derives from a young woman with stable Graves' hyperthyroidism. This sequence joins TRBV12-3 or TRBV12-4 and TRBJ1-2; TRBD1 might be the D (6 bases). The sequencing sample was made of peripheral blood. This CDR3 reads CASGQGGFYGYTF. For the CDR3, the DNA is TGTGCCAGCGGCCAAGGGGGATTCTATGGCTACACCTTC.